This TCR beta chain was identified in a study of OX40 agonist ivuxolimab in advanced cancers. The overall study: Patients received ivuxolimab, an intravenous treatment, every 2 weeks at 0.01 to 10 mg/kg. A history of anti-PD-1, anti-PD-L1 or anti-CTLA-4 therapy was acceptable, and approximately 40% had some. One patient with hepatocellular carcinoma and two with cutaneous melanoma, three in all, had partial responses.

Generated by immunoSEQ multiplex PCR, the TCRdb table keeps only in-frame clones and is missing some. The sample yields tens of thousands of clones, 81% seen once. Looked up from germline, CDR1 is MDHEN and CDR2 is SYDVKM. The length of the CDR3 is 14 residues. V was shortened by 5 bases and J by 4 bases, with 9 bases between the two germline ends. The chain carries TRBV28 and TRBJ2-6, with TRBD1 as a possible D gene (5 bases). Sequencing used CD4+ or CD8+ T cells sorted from blood, obtained in a trial of the OX40 agonist ivuxolimab. The clonotype comes from an adult with an advanced solid tumor such as melanoma, head and neck, liver or kidney cancer. The CDR3 sequence is CASSPPGGANVLTF. CDR3 in DNA: TGTGCCAGCAGTCCCCCAGGGGGGGCCAACGTCCTGACTTTC.